There are many counts of the clone carrying this TCR beta chain. Its antigen is currently unknown. The entry originates in a study of T-cell reconstitution after alpha-beta-depleted transplantation in children. Study results and caveats: T-cell numbers and diversity, one year after transplant, stemmed largely from T cells that were newly produced. Alpha-beta T cells about two months after transplant reportedly derived from several hundred expanded graft clones. In some patients, recipient T cells and intrathymic progenitors surviving conditioning explained high day-60 diversity.

The CDR3 extends over 15 amino acids. The ends were cut back, 7 bases at V and 2 bases at J, with 18 bases in the middle. The germline gives CDR1 SGHRS, CDR2 YFSETQ. During its preparation, the TCRbeta library received unique molecular identifiers. TCRdb re-called the PCR reads through MiXCR, storing one row per CDR3 protein. The sample shows around 270,000 distinct CDR3 sequences, nearly 8% of them seen only once. The chain combines TRBV5-1 with TRBJ1-2; no clear D gene. Sequencing used peripheral blood, obtained 360 days after TCRalphabeta/CD19-depleted stem cell transplant. The clonotype comes from a female patient aged 2-9 years who had a stem cell transplant for Fanconi anemia, so the T cells may come from the graft donor. CDR3 loop: CASHNPSLRNYGYTF. The CDR3 nucleotides are TGCGCCAGCCATAATCCCTCCCTCAGGAACTATGGCTACACCTTC.